This T cell receptor (beta chain) is drawn from a study of CD8+ T cells in alopecia areata. Study details: Spontaneously alopecic C3H/HeJ graft donors, roughly 6-12 months old, gave skin to approximately 7-10-week-old female C3H/HeJ mice. Whole-study results and caveats: Clonality was higher in lesional than normal scalp, especially in alopecia totalis/universalis. Mice showed TCR sharing more clearly than patients did, possibly owing to HLA.

The CDR3 totals 15 residues. J was trimmed by 1 base and V by 3 bases; bases with no gene match: 2. The germline gives CDR1 NSHNY, CDR2 SYGAGN. Extracted from the samples, RNA was reverse transcribed into cDNA to serve as the sequencing template. Measured with immunoSEQ multiplex PCR; TCRdb has only the in-frame clones, and not every one. The sample is made up of around 300,000 clones, none counted only once. Scientists pooled cutaneous lymph node cells and sorted them on CD4, CD8alpha, NKG2D, NKG2ACE and other markers. As for this clone: Its antigen remains unknown. The gene names here belong to mouse. The read terminates 4 residues before the CDR3 end, so the remaining end is supplied by the germline J gene. Other DNA sequences in this specimen translate into the identical CDR3.

This TCR derives from a C3H/HeJ mouse with alopecia areata. The strain's MHC haplotype is H2-k. Sequenced sample: CD4+ T cells sorted from a lymph node. V is TRBV13-1 and J is TRBJ2-1; 9 bases map to TRBD2. The CDR3 bases that were read are TGTGCCAGCAGTGGGGACTGGGCCAACTATGCT. This gives the protein CASSGDWANYA. The complete CDR3 sequence is CASSGDWANYAEQFF.